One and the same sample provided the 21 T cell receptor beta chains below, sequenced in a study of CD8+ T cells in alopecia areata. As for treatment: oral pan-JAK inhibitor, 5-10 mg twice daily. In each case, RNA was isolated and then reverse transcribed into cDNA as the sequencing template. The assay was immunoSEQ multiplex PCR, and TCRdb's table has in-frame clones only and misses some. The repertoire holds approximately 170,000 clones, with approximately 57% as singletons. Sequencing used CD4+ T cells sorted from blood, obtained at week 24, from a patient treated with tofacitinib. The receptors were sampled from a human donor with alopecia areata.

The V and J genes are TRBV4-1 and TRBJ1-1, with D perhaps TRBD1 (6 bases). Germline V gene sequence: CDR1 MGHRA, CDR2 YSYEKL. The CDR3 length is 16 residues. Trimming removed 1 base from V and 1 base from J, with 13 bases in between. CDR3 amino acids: CASSQVPRQENTEAFF. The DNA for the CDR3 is TGCGCCAGCAGCCAAGTGCCCCGACAGGAGAACACTGAAGCTTTCTTT.

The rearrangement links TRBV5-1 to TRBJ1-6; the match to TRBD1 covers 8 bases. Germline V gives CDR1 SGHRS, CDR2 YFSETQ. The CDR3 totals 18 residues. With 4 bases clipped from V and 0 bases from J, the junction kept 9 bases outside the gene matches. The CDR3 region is CASSPTTTGDSYNSPLHF. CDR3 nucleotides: TGCGCCAGCAGCCCTACCACGACAGGGGACTCCTATAATTCACCCCTCCACTTT.

The CDR3 region is CASSLDGGRGANVLTF. As DNA, the CDR3 is TGCGCCAGCAGCTTGGACGGGGGGAGAGGGGCCAACGTCCTGACTTTC. The V gene is TRBV5-1, the J gene TRBJ2-6; 7 positions agree with TRBD2. Germline CDR1 and CDR2: SGHRS and YFSETQ. J was trimmed by 4 bases and V by 0 bases; bases with no gene match: 4. CDR3 length: 16 amino acids.

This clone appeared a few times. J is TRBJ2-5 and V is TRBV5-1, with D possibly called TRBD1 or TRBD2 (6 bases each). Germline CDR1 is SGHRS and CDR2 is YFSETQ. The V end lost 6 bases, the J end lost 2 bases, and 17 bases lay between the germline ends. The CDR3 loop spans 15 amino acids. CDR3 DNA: TGCGCCAGCATTCCCGGGACTCAGGGGCAAGAGACCCAGTACTTC. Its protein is CASIPGTQGQETQYF.

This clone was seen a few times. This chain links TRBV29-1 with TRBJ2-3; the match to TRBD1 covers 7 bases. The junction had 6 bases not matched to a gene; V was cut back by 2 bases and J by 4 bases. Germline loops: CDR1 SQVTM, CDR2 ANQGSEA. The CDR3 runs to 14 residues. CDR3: CSVERGRRPDTQYF. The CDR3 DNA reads TGCAGCGTTGAAAGGGGGCGTAGGCCAGATACGCAGTATTTT.

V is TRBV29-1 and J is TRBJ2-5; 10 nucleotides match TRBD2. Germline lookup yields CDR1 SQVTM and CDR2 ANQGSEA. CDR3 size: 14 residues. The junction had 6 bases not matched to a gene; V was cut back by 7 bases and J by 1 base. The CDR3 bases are TGCAGCGGATATACTAGCGGGATCCAAGAGACCCAGTACTTC. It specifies CSGYTSGIQETQYF.

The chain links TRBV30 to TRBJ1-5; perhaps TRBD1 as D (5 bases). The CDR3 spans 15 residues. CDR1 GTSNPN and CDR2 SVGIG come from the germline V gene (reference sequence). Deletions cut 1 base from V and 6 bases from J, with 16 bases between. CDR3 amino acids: CAWSGAGGGGQPQHF. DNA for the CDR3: TGTGCCTGGAGTGGAGCGGGAGGCGGGGGTCAGCCCCAGCATTTT.

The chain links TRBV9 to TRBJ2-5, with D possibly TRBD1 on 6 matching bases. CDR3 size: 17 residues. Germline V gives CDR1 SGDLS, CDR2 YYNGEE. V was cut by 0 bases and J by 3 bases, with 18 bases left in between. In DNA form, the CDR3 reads TGTGCCAGCAGCGTAGTCCCCTACAGGGTCCGGAAAGAGACCCAGTACTTC. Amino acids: CASSVVPYRVRKETQYF.

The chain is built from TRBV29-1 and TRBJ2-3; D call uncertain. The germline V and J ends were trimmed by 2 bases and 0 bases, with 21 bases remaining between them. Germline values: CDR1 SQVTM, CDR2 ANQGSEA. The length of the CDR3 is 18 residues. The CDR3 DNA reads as TGCAGCGTTGAATGGGCCGGGCCAATCCCCACTAGCACAGATACGCAGTATTTT. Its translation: CSVEWAGPIPTSTDTQYF.

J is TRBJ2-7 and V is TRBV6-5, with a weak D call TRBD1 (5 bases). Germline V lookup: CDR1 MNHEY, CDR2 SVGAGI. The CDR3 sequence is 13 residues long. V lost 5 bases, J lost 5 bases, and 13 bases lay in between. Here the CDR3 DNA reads TGTGCCAGCAGTCCACGGGCAGGGAACGAGCAGTACTTC. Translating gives CASSPRAGNEQYF.

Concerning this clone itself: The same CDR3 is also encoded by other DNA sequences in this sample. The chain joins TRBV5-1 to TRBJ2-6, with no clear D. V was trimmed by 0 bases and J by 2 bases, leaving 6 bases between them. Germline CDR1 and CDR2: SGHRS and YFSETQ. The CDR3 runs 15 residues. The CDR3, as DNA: TGCGCCAGCAGCTTGGAAGGGCCTGGGGCCAACGTCCTGACTTTC. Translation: CASSLEGPGANVLTF. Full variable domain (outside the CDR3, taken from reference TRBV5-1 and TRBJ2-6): KAGVTQTPRYLIKTRGQQVTLSCSPISGHRSVSWYQQTPGQGLQFLFEYFSETQRNKGNFPGRFSGRQFSNSRSEMNVSTLELGDSALYLCASSLEGPGANVLTFGAGSRLTVL.

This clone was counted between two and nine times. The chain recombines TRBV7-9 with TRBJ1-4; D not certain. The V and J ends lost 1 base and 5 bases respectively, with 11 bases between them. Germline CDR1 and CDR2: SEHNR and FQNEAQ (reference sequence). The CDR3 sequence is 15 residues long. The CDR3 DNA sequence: TGTGCCAGCAGCTTAGAGAGAACGTTAAATGAAAAACTGTTTTTT. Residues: CASSLERTLNEKLFF. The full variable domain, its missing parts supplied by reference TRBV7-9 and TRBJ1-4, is DTGVSQNPRHKITKRGQNVTFRCDPISEHNRLYWYRQTLGQGPEFLTYFQNEAQLEKSRLLSDRFSAERPKGSFSTLEIQRTEQGDSAMYLCASSLERTLNEKLFFGSGTQLSVL.

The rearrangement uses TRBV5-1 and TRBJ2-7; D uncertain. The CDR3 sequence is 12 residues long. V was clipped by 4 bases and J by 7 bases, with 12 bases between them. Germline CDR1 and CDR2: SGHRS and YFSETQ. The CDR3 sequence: CASSHWGSEQYF. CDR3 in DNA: TGCGCCAGCAGCCATTGGGGATCAGAGCAGTACTTC.

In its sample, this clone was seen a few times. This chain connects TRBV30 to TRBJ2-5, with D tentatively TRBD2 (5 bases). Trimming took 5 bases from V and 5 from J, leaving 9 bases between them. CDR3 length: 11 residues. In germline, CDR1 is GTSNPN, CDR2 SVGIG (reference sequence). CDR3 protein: CAWESGETQYF. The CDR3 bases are TGTGCCTGGGAGTCGGGGGAGACCCAGTACTTC.

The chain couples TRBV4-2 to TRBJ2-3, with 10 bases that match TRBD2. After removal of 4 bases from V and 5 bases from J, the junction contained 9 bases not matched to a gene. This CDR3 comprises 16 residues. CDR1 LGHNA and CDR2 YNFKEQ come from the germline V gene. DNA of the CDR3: TGTGCCAGCAGCCCACCAGCGGGGGGGAAAGGAGATACGCAGTATTTT. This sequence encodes CASSPPAGGKGDTQYF.

The CDR3 sequence is CSVGKRNEQFF. CDR3 bases: TGCAGCGTTGGAAAGAGGAATGAGCAGTTCTTC. The chain couples TRBV29-1 to TRBJ2-1; D is unresolved. Germline CDR1 is SQVTM and CDR2 is ANQGSEA. This CDR3 has 11 residues. V lost 4 bases, J lost 7 bases, and 8 bases lay in between.

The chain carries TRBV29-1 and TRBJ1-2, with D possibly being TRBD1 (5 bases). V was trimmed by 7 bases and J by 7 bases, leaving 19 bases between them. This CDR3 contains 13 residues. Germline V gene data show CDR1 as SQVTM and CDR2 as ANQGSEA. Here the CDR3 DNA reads TGCAGCGCCGCCCTTGACAGAGATGGTGGCTACACCTTC. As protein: CSAALDRDGGYTF.

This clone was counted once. The CDR3 sequence is CASSQAPRSEQYF. The DNA of the CDR3 is TGCGCCAGCAGCCAAGCCCCCCGGTCAGAGCAGTACTTC. This sequence joins TRBV4-1 and TRBJ2-7; no firm D call. V was cut by 1 base and J by 7 bases, with 11 bases left in between. Germline assignment: CDR1 MGHRA and CDR2 YSYEKL. The CDR3 sequence is 13 residues long.

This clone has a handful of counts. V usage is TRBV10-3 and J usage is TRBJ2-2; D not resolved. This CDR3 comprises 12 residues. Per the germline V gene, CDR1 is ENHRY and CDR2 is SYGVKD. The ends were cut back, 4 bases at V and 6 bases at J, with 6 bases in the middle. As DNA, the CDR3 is TGTGCCATCAGTGCTGGGGCCGGGGAGCTGTTTTTT. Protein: CAISAGAGELFF.

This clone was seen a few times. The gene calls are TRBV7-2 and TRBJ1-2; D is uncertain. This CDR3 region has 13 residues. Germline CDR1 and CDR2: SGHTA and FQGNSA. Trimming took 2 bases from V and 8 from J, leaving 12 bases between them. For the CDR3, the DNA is TGTGCCAGCAGCTTATCTGATCGGCCAGGCTACACCTTC. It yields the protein CASSLSDRPGYTF.

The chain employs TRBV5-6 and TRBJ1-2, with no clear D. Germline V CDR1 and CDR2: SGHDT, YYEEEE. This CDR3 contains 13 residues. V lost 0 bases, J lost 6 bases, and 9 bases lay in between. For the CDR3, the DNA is TGTGCCAGCAGCTTGGTGAGTGTGGATGGCTACACCTTC. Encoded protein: CASSLVSVDGYTF.